This entry describes one T cell receptor (beta chain). Germline and junction disagree at one end, which may indicate a read error. TCRdb used MiXCR to reprocess the RT-PCR reads, holding one entry per CDR3 protein. The repertoire includes about 210,000 distinct CDR3 sequences, around two fifths of them detected once, and 11% sits in the top ten. The CDR3 extends over 15 amino acids. In germline, CDR1 is SEHNR, CDR2 FQNEAQ (reference sequence). The data were taken from a study of patients and donors after allogeneic stem cell transplantation. The V and J genes are TRBV7-9 and TRBJ1-4; D call uncertain. Sequencing was done on a sample of blood, either unsorted or a sorted T cell fraction (not recorded which). The sequence derives from a human donor who was either an allogeneic HSCT recipient or a stem cell or donor lymphocyte infusion donor (not recorded which). It is not recorded whose cells these are; they may come from a transplant donor. CDR3 protein: CANSPTGKLEEKLFF. CDR3 sequence (DNA): TGTGCCAACAGCCCGACGGGGAAATTGGAAGAAAAACTGTTTTTT.